The clone carrying this T cell receptor (beta chain) was picked up a small number of times. The antigen remains undetermined. The sample comes from a study of beta chain features in type 1 diabetes. Overall study results and limits: People with Type 1 diabetes carried modestly yet significantly shorter TCRB CDR3s in all four CD4+ subsets.

The trim removed 3 bases at V and 4 bases at J, leaving 3 bases unmatched. Germline V lookup: CDR1 LGHNA, CDR2 YSLEER. This CDR3 is built from 15 residues. Expressed TCRB transcripts got sequenced, as all isolated RNA was reverse transcribed. Data came from immunoSEQ multiplex PCR; TCRdb stores just in-frame clones and leaves some out. The table includes fewer than 900,000 clones, around a sixth detected once. The origin of this receptor is a woman between 18 and 29 years old in good health. The sequenced sample was naive CD4+ T cells from blood. This chain links TRBV4-3 with TRBJ2-6, with 7 bases fitting TRBD2. The CDR3 sequence is CASSQGGTGANVLTF. The CDR3 DNA sequence: TGCGCCAGCAGCCAGGGAGGGACCGGGGCCAACGTCCTGACTTTC.